This TCR beta chain was identified in a study of Ad26.COV2.S vaccination and SARS-CoV-2 variants. In germline, CDR1 is MNHEY, CDR2 SVGAGI. This CDR3 comprises 14 residues. Losses at the gene ends were 6 bases for V and 6 bases for J; bases not matched to a gene: 5. Treatment denoted: 15 to 20 received Ad26.COV2.S at low or high dose, single or two shots; roughly five received placebo; per-sample allocation not given. The investigators took samples on day 63 after the first vaccine or placebo injection. An 18-55-year-old adult in Boston served as donor. The table came from immunoSEQ multiplex PCR; TCRdb's copy has only in-frame clones and leaves some out. The sample shows about half a million clones, 80% to 90% of them seen only once.

The chain links TRBV6-5 to TRBJ2-1, with 10 positions matching TRBD1. The receptor was derived from a person aged 18-65 years who received the Ad26.COV2.S COVID-19 vaccine or a placebo. Sequencing used peripheral blood, obtained in a trial of Ad26.COV2.S vaccine versus placebo. CDR3 bases: TGTGCCAGCAGCCCGGGACAGGGGATCAATGAGCAGTTCTTC. Amino acid sequence: CASSPGQGINEQFF.